This is a list of T cell receptor beta chains from one sample in a study of OX40 agonist ivuxolimab in advanced cancers. Clones were read by immunoSEQ multiplex PCR, and TCRdb kept only the in-frame ones, dropping some. The table has 70,000 or so clones, approximately 80% seen once. The sequencing here drew on CD4+ or CD8+ T cells sorted from blood, taken in a trial of the OX40 agonist ivuxolimab. These receptors were taken from an adult with an advanced solid tumor such as melanoma, head and neck, liver or kidney cancer. CDR3s leave out the opening cysteine and the closing phenylalanine or tryptophan. Each record gives: clone size, V gene, CDR3 protein. The size of a clone is reported for some rows only, either as once, few or many, or as a class for expanded clones.

clone_size: .; v_call: TRBV30; cdr3_aa: AWDPFGPTNTEAF
clone_size: .; v_call: TRBV19; cdr3_aa: ASRAGGMYNSPLH
clone_size: once; v_call: TRBV4-1; cdr3_aa: ASSQERTSVGETQY
clone_size: .; v_call: TRBV11-3; cdr3_aa: ASSEGGKETQY
clone_size: .; v_call: TRBV5-1; cdr3_aa: ASSLAGESGYT
clone_size: .; v_call: TRBV5-1; cdr3_aa: ASSLGAPGLSGANVLT
clone_size: .; v_call: TRBV6-1; cdr3_aa: ASSGGSGGYNEQF
clone_size: .; v_call: TRBV5-4; cdr3_aa: ASSSGGLADYNEQF
clone_size: .; v_call: TRBV6-1; cdr3_aa: ASSEVGGGADTQY
clone_size: .; v_call: TRBV6-1; cdr3_aa: ASSVGQATEAF
clone_size: .; v_call: TRBV7-9; cdr3_aa: ASSLRDEGEQY
clone_size: few; v_call: TRBV19; cdr3_aa: ASSPRVAGGPIPYEQY
clone_size: .; v_call: TRBV5-4; cdr3_aa: ASSLRGYTGELF
clone_size: .; v_call: TRBV2; cdr3_aa: ASSVDRNYNEQF